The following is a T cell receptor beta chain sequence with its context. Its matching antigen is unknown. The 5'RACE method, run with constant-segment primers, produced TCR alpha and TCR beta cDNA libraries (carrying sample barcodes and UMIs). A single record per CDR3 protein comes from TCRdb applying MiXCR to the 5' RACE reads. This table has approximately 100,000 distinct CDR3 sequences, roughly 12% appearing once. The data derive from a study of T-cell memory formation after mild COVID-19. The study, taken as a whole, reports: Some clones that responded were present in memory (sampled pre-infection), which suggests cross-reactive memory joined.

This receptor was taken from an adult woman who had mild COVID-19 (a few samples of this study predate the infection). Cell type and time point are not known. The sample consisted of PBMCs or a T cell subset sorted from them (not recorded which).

CDR3 DNA sequence: TGTGCCAGCAGTTTATGGGACAGACTCTACAATGAGCAGTTCTTC. It translates to CASSLWDRLYNEQFF. V usage is TRBV12-3 or TRBV12-4 and J usage is TRBJ2-1; 7 bases match TRBD1. The junction had 4 bases not matched to a gene; V was cut back by 2 bases and J by 3 bases. CDR3 length: 15 amino acids.